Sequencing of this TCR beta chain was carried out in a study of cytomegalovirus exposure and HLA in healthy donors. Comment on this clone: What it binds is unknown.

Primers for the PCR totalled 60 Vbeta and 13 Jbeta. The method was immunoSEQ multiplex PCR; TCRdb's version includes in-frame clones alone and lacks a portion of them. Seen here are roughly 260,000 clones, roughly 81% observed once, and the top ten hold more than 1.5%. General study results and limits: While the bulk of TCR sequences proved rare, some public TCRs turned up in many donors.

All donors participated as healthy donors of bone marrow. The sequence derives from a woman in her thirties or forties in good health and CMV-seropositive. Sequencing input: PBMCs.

CDR3 residues: CASSLGESRGMREQFF. The DNA of the CDR3 is TGTGCCAGCAGTTTAGGAGAGAGTCGAGGTATGAGGGAGCAGTTCTTC. V usage is TRBV27 and J usage is TRBJ2-1; no reliable D call. Trimming left V 2 bases short and J 10 bases short, with 21 bases between. CDR1 MNHEY and CDR2 SMNVEV come from the germline V gene (reference sequence). The CDR3 is made up of 16 amino acids.